These 18 T cell receptor beta chains originate from one sample sequenced in a study of spatial heterogeneity in lung cancer. Via MiXCR, TCRdb re-called the 5' RACE reads, giving one row per CDR3 protein. The table lists fewer than 6,500 distinct CDR3 sequences, about 7.6% of them singletons, with approximately 27% in the top ten. The study's findings and limits: Counts that tracked tumor mutation counts were those of expanded intratumoral alpha and beta TCRs.

The antigens of these receptors remain unknown. The time point denotes: sample taken at primary tumor resection. Sequencing used lung tumor tissue, obtained at surgery. Source of these receptors: a female donor with early-stage non-small cell lung cancer.

This clonotype ranks as medium-sized. For a library built for alpha chains, this beta chain is a stray read; little rests on its size. This chain connects TRBV7-9 to TRBJ1-1; 8 nucleotides line up with TRBD1. V trimming: 1 base; J trimming: 3 bases; junction bases outside the gene matches: 7. CDR1 SEHNR and CDR2 FQNEAQ come from the germline V gene (reference sequence). CDR3 length: 16 amino acids. The DNA of the CDR3 is TGTGCCAGCAGCTTAGGGGCAGGGGGCTGGGACACTGAAGCTTTCTTT. As protein: CASSLGAGGWDTEAFF. Based on the CDR3 plus reference TRBV7-9 and TRBJ1-1, the full variable domain is DTGVSQNPRHKITKRGQNVTFRCDPISEHNRLYWYRQTLGQGPEFLTYFQNEAQLEKSRLLSDRFSAERPKGSFSTLEIQRTEQGDSAMYLCASSLGAGGWDTEAFFGQGTRLTVV.

This clonotype was seen many times. This beta chain was picked up by a library intended for alpha chains and is off target, so its count carries little meaning. The V gene is TRBV14, the J gene TRBJ2-1; the match to TRBD2 covers 8 bases. CDR1 SGHDN and CDR2 FVKESK come from the germline V gene. The length of the CDR3 is 16 residues. V lost 0 bases and J lost 1; bases outside the gene matches: 2. The CDR3 protein is CASSQEAGDSYNEQFF. CDR3 nucleotides: TGTGCCAGCAGCCAAGAAGCGGGGGATTCCTACAATGAGCAGTTCTTC.

This clonotype was observed at least ten times. The size of this beta chain means little, since it is a stray read in a library made for alpha chains. V and J are TRBV7-2 and TRBJ1-1; 10 nucleotides align to TRBD1. The CDR3 extends over 16 amino acids. Germline V gene sequence: CDR1 SGHTA, CDR2 FQGNSA. The J segment lost 5 bases and the V segment lost 4 bases, leaving 10 bases of the junction unmatched. The CDR3, as DNA: TGTGCCAGCAGCTCAAGACAGGGGGCGGTGGGGACTGAAGCTTTCTTT. As protein: CASSSRQGAVGTEAFF.

This clonotype was seen at least ten times. Because the library targeted alpha chains, this beta chain is an off-target read whose size means little. The CDR3 nucleotides are TGTGCCAGCAGCCCCGGTGGGGGGGGCGGTACGCAGTATTTT. This codes for CASSPGGGGGTQYF. V and J are TRBV7-6 and TRBJ2-3; TRBD2 is a possible D gene (7 bases). CDR3 length: 14 amino acids. CDR1 and CDR2 from the germline V gene are SGHVS and FNYEAQ. Trimming cost V 5 bases and J 8 bases, with 17 bases left between them.

This clonotype was picked up many times. This beta chain appears as a stray read in a library generated for alpha chains; its size is not informative. The CDR3 reads CSAWGMDIQETQYF. The CDR3 coding sequence is TGCAGCGCTTGGGGTATGGACATTCAAGAGACCCAGTACTTC. The chain couples TRBV29-1 to TRBJ2-5; maybe TRBD1 (5 bases). V shed 7 bases and J shed 2 bases, with 17 bases lying between them. Germline CDR1 is SQVTM and CDR2 is ANQGSEA. The CDR3 totals 14 residues.

The table lists this clonotype with many counts. The library was designed around alpha chains, so this beta chain is a stray read whose abundance carries little weight. The gene calls are TRBV14 and TRBJ2-1, with D perhaps matching TRBD1 or TRBD2 (5 bases each). From germline, CDR1 is SGHDN and CDR2 FVKESK. The CDR3 runs 16 residues. V shed 4 bases and J shed 0 bases, with 13 bases lying between them. Written as DNA, the CDR3 is TGTGCCAGCAGCCCGCACTGGGGGAGCTCCTACAATGAGCAGTTCTTC. It yields the protein CASSPHWGSSYNEQFF.

Concerning this clonotype: This beta chain is an unintended read in a library built for alpha chains; its size means little. The V and J genes are TRBV20-1 and TRBJ2-1; the match to TRBD1 covers 10 bases. Trimming cost V 0 bases and J 5 bases; bases outside gene matches: 10. Germline CDR1 reads DFQATT; CDR2 reads SNEGSKA (reference sequence). The CDR3 runs 17 residues. The DNA of the CDR3 is TGCAGTGCTAGAGATCTCCTCGGGACAGGGGTCCACAATGAGCAGTTCTTC. It yields the protein CSARDLLGTGVHNEQFF.

This clonotype was counted many times. For a library built for alpha chains, this beta chain is a stray read; little rests on its size. The CDR3 coding sequence is TGCAGTGCTTTAGACTATGGGAACGAGCAGTACTTC. Protein product: CSALDYGNEQYF. The V call is TRBV20-1, the J call TRBJ2-7; possible D gene TRBD2, 5 bases. Trimming left V 5 bases short and J 5 bases short, with 13 bases between. Germline V CDR1 and CDR2: DFQATT, SNEGSKA (reference sequence). The CDR3 contains 12 residues.

This clonotype is deemed medium-sized. For a library built for alpha chains, this beta chain is a stray read; little rests on its size. The chain recombines TRBV2 with TRBJ1-4, with D tentatively TRBD1 (5 bases). The CDR3 consists of 15 residues. Germline V gene sequence: CDR1 SNHLY, CDR2 FYNNEI. Deletions cut 2 bases from V and 4 bases from J, with 11 bases between. The CDR3 DNA reads as TGTGCCAGCAGTGAAACCCCTAGGGGTAATGAAAAACTGTTTTTT. It is translated as CASSETPRGNEKLFF.

The sample holds many counts of this clonotype. Since it is a stray read in a library aimed at alpha chains, this beta chain has a size that is not meaningful. The rearrangement uses TRBV7-2 and TRBJ2-3; 8 bases are a match to TRBD1. J was trimmed by 0 bases and V by 5 bases; bases with no gene match: 4. CDR1 is SGHTA, CDR2 FQGNSA, per germline. The CDR3 is made up of 15 amino acids. CDR3 amino acids: CASSLWTGSTDTQYF. The CDR3 DNA is TGTGCCAGCAGCCTATGGACAGGGAGCACAGATACGCAGTATTTT.

This clonotype was counted ten times or more. Because this beta chain is a stray read in a library intended to capture alpha chains, its abundance should not be given much weight. The chain combines TRBV29-1 with TRBJ2-1, with a tentative D call TRBD1 (6 bases). The CDR3 covers 12 residues. From germline, CDR1 is SQVTM and CDR2 ANQGSEA. V shed 3 bases and J shed 8 bases, with 11 bases lying between them. The CDR3, as DNA: TGCAGCGTTGACGGGACAAGGGATGAGCAGTTCTTC. Translation: CSVDGTRDEQFF.

This clonotype showed up many times. Within a library made for alpha chains, this beta chain is off target, and its count is uninformative. The chain joins TRBV7-9 to TRBJ2-3, with D unclear. Germline CDR1 reads SEHNR; CDR2 reads FQNEAQ (reference sequence). V lost 5 bases and J lost 6, with 18 bases in between. The CDR3 length is 15 residues. The CDR3, as DNA: TGTGCCAGCAGCCCATCGGGCCCTCGGACGGATACGCAGTATTTT. This codes for CASSPSGPRTDTQYF.

This clonotype was found many times. This beta chain slipped into a library made for alpha chains as a stray read, so its size is not meaningful. This chain links TRBV9 with TRBJ2-3, with TRBD2 identical over 11 bases. The germline V gene has CDR1 SGDLS and CDR2 YYNGEE. The length of the CDR3 is 17 residues. With 3 bases clipped from V and 4 bases from J, the junction kept 10 bases outside the gene matches. This chain's CDR3 is CASSDGGSGGASDTQYF. In DNA, the CDR3 is TGTGCCAGCAGCGACGGCGGTAGCGGGGGGGCCTCAGATACGCAGTATTTT.

This clonotype was counted ten times or more. A library prepared for alpha chains yielded this beta chain as an off-target read; its size is of little meaning. This chain uses TRBV7-2 with TRBJ2-1, with 9 bases that match TRBD2. Germline V gives CDR1 SGHTA, CDR2 FQGNSA. The CDR3 covers 14 residues. V was pared by 1 base and J by 6 bases, with 1 base of the junction left unmatched. The CDR3 nucleotides read TGTGCCAGCAGCTTAGAGCGGGGGGTCAATGAGCAGTTCTTC. Protein sequence: CASSLERGVNEQFF.

The sample holds a few counts of this clonotype. Little can be read into the size of this beta chain, an off-target read in a library designed for alpha chains. The chain is built from TRBV10-3 and TRBJ2-5; a possible D gene is TRBD1 (6 bases). This CDR3 region has 14 residues. V dropped 4 bases and J dropped 4 bases, with 13 bases sitting between them. The germline gives CDR1 ENHRY, CDR2 SYGVKD. CDR3 amino acids: CAISARDKSETQYF. CDR3 bases: TGTGCCATCAGTGCCCGGGACAAGTCAGAGACCCAGTACTTC.

This clonotype rates as large. Because this beta chain is a stray read in a library intended to capture alpha chains, its abundance should not be given much weight. This chain joins TRBV9 and TRBJ2-2, with D unresolved. V lost 2 bases to trimming and J lost 3 bases, with 8 bases between them. Looked up from germline, CDR1 is SGDLS and CDR2 is YYNGEE. The CDR3 runs 14 residues. The CDR3 DNA follows: TGTGCCAGCAGCGTTCCACCGGACACCGGGGAGCTGTTTTTT. This translates into CASSVPPDTGELFF. Complete variable domain (other parts from reference TRBV9 and TRBJ2-2): DSGVTQTPKHLITATGQRVTLRCSPRSGDLSVYWYQQSLDQGLQFLIQYYNGEERAKGNILERFSAQQFPDLHSELNLSSLELGDSALYFCASSVPPDTGELFFGEGSRLTVL.

By its share, this clonotype is medium-sized. This beta chain came through as a stray read in a library set up for alpha chains, and its size says little. The rearrangement links TRBV20-1 to TRBJ2-7; 7 bases are a match to TRBD2. The CDR3 extends over 12 amino acids. CDR1 is DFQATT, CDR2 SNEGSKA, per germline (reference sequence). The V and J ends lost 4 bases and 5 bases, in that order; junction bases with no gene match: 5. The DNA for the CDR3 is TGCAGTGCTATAGAGCGGGGCGACGAGCAGTACTTC. Amino acids: CSAIERGDEQYF.

This clonotype was observed a few times. This beta chain turned up in a library designed for alpha chains; as an off-target read, its abundance says little. This chain joins TRBV5-6 and TRBJ1-1, with no clear D. V was clipped by 3 bases and J by 1 base, with 13 bases between them. This CDR3 contains 15 residues. CDR1 is SGHDT, CDR2 YYEEEE, per germline. The CDR3 loop reads CASSWGERGNTEAFF. CDR3 coding DNA: TGTGCCAGCAGCTGGGGAGAGCGGGGGAACACTGAAGCTTTCTTT.